The 21 T cell receptor beta chains presented below share a single source sample, sequenced in a study of blood T cell repertoires in COVID-19. This table comes from immunoSEQ multiplex PCR, and its TCRdb copy is limited to in-frame clones, with some not included. Among fewer than 250,000 clones listed, around 80% were seen once. What was sequenced was peripheral blood. These receptors all come from a woman older than 75 with COVID-19, enrolled during active disease.

This clone has a handful of counts. The V and J genes are TRBV6-5 and TRBJ1-2; 7 nucleotides line up with TRBD1. Germline CDR1 reads MNHEY; CDR2 reads SVGAGI. V dropped 2 bases and J dropped 7; count of bases not matched to a gene: 7. The CDR3 extends over 14 amino acids. The CDR3 is CASSYTRGSGGYTF. The DNA for the CDR3 is TGTGCCAGCAGTTACACCAGGGGGTCTGGTGGCTACACCTTC.

The chain joins TRBV14 to TRBJ2-7; unclear D gene. In germline, CDR1 is SGHDN, CDR2 FVKESK. The CDR3 loop spans 14 amino acids. The germline V and J ends were trimmed by 1 base and 3 bases, with 10 bases remaining between them. The CDR3 DNA sequence: TGTGCCAGCAGCCAAGTGATAAGCTTCTACGAGCAGTACGTC. Translated, it gives CASSQVISFYEQYV.

This sequence joins TRBV5-5 and TRBJ2-2; 14 nucleotides align to TRBD2. The V gene's germline CDR1 is SGHKS and CDR2 YYEKEE (reference sequence). CDR3 length: 17 amino acids. V gave up 5 bases and J gave up 1 base; unmatched junction bases: 4. CDR3 coding DNA: TGTGCCAGCAGAACCGGACTAGCGGGGGGGAACACCGGGGAGCTGTTTTTT. Residues: CASRTGLAGGNTGELFF.

The CDR3 coding sequence is TGTGCCAGCAGTGTTTCTTCGACCGTCACAGGGTCGCGCCAGCCCCAGCATTTT. Translated, it gives CASSVSSTVTGSRQPQHF. The chain links TRBV6-1 to TRBJ1-5; maybe TRBD1 (6 bases). The CDR3 runs to 18 residues. Germline assignment: CDR1 MNHNS and CDR2 SASEGT. V shed 4 bases and J shed 7 bases, with 26 bases lying between them.

The chain carries TRBV10-3 and TRBJ1-5; perhaps TRBD1 as D (6 bases). This CDR3 spans 15 amino acids. Trimming took off 6 bases at V and 2 bases at J, with 14 bases between the two ends. From germline, CDR1 is ENHRY and CDR2 SYGVKD. The CDR3 sequence: CAISARTDGNQPQHF. In DNA form, the CDR3 reads TGTGCCATCAGCGCACGGACAGATGGCAATCAGCCCCAGCATTTT.

V and J are TRBV18 and TRBJ2-3; 13 bases are shared with TRBD2. The CDR3 sequence is 16 residues long. Germline CDR1 reads KGHSH; CDR2 reads LQKENI. J was trimmed by 5 bases and V by 6 bases; bases with no gene match: 8. This CDR3 reads CASSLTSGGLGDTQYF. The CDR3 nucleotides read TGTGCCAGCTCGCTGACTAGCGGGGGGCTGGGAGATACGCAGTATTTT. The full variable domain, completed using reference TRBV18 and TRBJ2-3, is NAGVMQNPRHLVRRRGQEARLRCSPMKGHSHVYWYRQLPEEGLKFMVYLQKENIIDESGMPKERFSAEFPKEGPSILRIQQVVRGDSAAYFCASSLTSGGLGDTQYFGPGTRLTVL.

V gene TRBV28 combines with J gene TRBJ1-5; the D is unclear. Trimming shortened V by 6 bases and J by 6 bases, and 9 bases separated the two germline ends. Per the germline V gene, CDR1 is MDHEN and CDR2 is SYDVKM. The CDR3 spans 12 residues. The chain's CDR3 is CASRAGGQPQHF. The CDR3 region has the DNA TGTGCCAGCAGAGCAGGAGGTCAGCCCCAGCATTTT.

This rearrangement joins TRBV6-5 to TRBJ1-5; D call uncertain. The CDR3 is 13 residues long. Germline V gene sequence: CDR1 MNHEY, CDR2 SVGAGI. Between the trimmed V and J ends, which lost 9 bases and 5 bases, there was a span of 14 bases. The CDR3 spells CASDAPEDQPQHF. CDR3 nucleotide sequence: TGTGCCAGTGACGCACCTGAGGATCAGCCCCAGCATTTT.

V usage is TRBV30 and J usage is TRBJ2-7; TRBD2 matches at 12 bases. Germline V lookup: CDR1 GTSNPN, CDR2 SVGIG (reference sequence). This CDR3 has 13 amino acids. CDR3 DNA sequence: TGTGCTCTCGGACTAGCGGGGTTCTACGAGCAGTACTTC. Protein sequence: CALGLAGFYEQYF.

The chain links TRBV6-2 or TRBV6-3 to TRBJ1-5; D might be TRBD1 (6 bases). In germline, CDR1 is MNHEY, CDR2 SVGEGT. CDR3 length: 18 amino acids. V was trimmed by 4 bases and J by 0 bases, leaving 19 bases between them. CDR3 residues: CASSFDRDMPYSNQPQHF. In DNA, the CDR3 is TGTGCCAGCAGTTTCGACCGGGACATGCCTTATAGCAATCAGCCCCAGCATTTT.

The chain recombines TRBV7-2 with TRBJ2-3; TRBD2 agrees at 15 bases. Germline-derived CDR1 and CDR2 are SGHTA and FQGNSA. V lost 6 bases to trimming and J lost 4 bases; unmatched junction nucleotides: 14. This CDR3 has 19 residues. CDR3 in amino acids: CASSRTSGGAYSIPDTQYF. The CDR3 nucleotides read TGTGCCAGCAGTAGGACTAGCGGGGGGGCCTATAGTATCCCAGATACGCAGTATTTT.

The chain recombines TRBV5-1 with TRBJ1-1, with D perhaps TRBD1 (5 bases). V was pared by 4 bases and J by 3 bases, with 16 bases between. The CDR3 runs to 15 residues. CDR1 SGHRS and CDR2 YFSETQ come from the germline V gene. The CDR3 sequence is CASSDGPDRYTEAFF. CDR3 bases: TGCGCCAGCAGCGACGGGCCCGACAGATACACTGAAGCTTTCTTT.

This chain uses TRBV7-6 with TRBJ2-1; 16 bases agree with TRBD2. After removal of 5 bases from V and 9 bases from J, the junction contained 7 bases not matched to a gene. Germline V gene data show CDR1 as SGHVS and CDR2 as FNYEAQ. This CDR3 is built from 16 residues. CDR3 in amino acids: CASSVEGLAGGREQFF. For the CDR3, the DNA is TGTGCCAGCAGCGTGGAGGGACTAGCGGGGGGGCGTGAGCAGTTCTTC. Supplemented by reference TRBV7-6 and TRBJ2-1, the full variable domain reads GAGVSQSPRYKVTKRGQDVALRCDPISGHVSLYWYRQALGQGPEFLTYFNYEAQQDKSGLPNDRFSAERPEGSISTLTIQRTEQRDSAMYRCASSVEGLAGGREQFFGPGTRLTVL.

The chain recombines TRBV18 with TRBJ1-1; 8 bases are shared with TRBD1. Per germline, CDR1 KGHSH and CDR2 LQKENI. The CDR3 runs to 15 residues. The V gene end was trimmed by 5 bases and the J gene end by 5 bases; junction bases not matched to a gene: 10. CDR3 coding DNA: TGTGCCAGCTCAGTCGGACAGGGACGGTGGACTGAAGCTTTCTTT. This translates into CASSVGQGRWTEAFF. The full variable domain, rest sourced from reference TRBV18 and TRBJ1-1, is NAGVMQNPRHLVRRRGQEARLRCSPMKGHSHVYWYRQLPEEGLKFMVYLQKENIIDESGMPKERFSAEFPKEGPSILRIQQVVRGDSAAYFCASSVGQGRWTEAFFGQGTRLTVV.

The chain has TRBV28 and TRBJ1-4; D perhaps matches TRBD1 (5 bases). Trimming removed 3 bases from V and 0 bases from J, with 8 bases in between. The CDR3 consists of 15 residues. The germline gives CDR1 MDHEN, CDR2 SYDVKM. As DNA, the CDR3 is TGTGCCAGCAGTTTTGGGGGGACAACTAATGAAAAACTGTTTTTT. Protein product: CASSFGGTTNEKLFF.

This sequence joins TRBV11-2 and TRBJ2-3, with a possible D match to TRBD2 (6 bases). The CDR3 runs to 14 residues. V was trimmed by 6 bases and J by 4 bases, leaving 14 bases between them. CDR1 is SGHAT, CDR2 FQNNGV, per germline. The CDR3 sequence: CASSPRGGADTQYF. The CDR3 DNA reads as TGTGCCAGCAGTCCCCGAGGAGGGGCAGATACGCAGTATTTT.

The rearrangement joins TRBV5-1 to TRBJ2-5, with 8 positions matching TRBD1. Losses at the gene ends were 0 bases for V and 5 bases for J; bases not matched to a gene: 9. Germline V gene lookup returns CDR1 SGHRS and CDR2 YFSETQ. This CDR3 region has 16 residues. The CDR3 DNA follows: TGCGCCAGCAGCTTGGCTCCGGGACAGGATACGGAGACCCAGTACTTC. Protein product: CASSLAPGQDTETQYF. Based on the CDR3 plus reference TRBV5-1 and TRBJ2-5, the full variable domain is KAGVTQTPRYLIKTRGQQVTLSCSPISGHRSVSWYQQTPGQGLQFLFEYFSETQRNKGNFPGRFSGRQFSNSRSEMNVSTLELGDSALYLCASSLAPGQDTETQYFGPGTRLLVL.

The chain is built from TRBV28 and TRBJ1-5; a weak D match, TRBD1 (6 bases). The V end was cut by 2 bases, the J end by 11 bases, with 16 bases between. The CDR3 runs to 14 residues. CDR1 is MDHEN, CDR2 SYDVKM, per germline. The CDR3 reads CASSLRGGVNSQHF. CDR3 nucleotide sequence: TGTGCCAGCAGTTTAAGGGGGGGTGTCAATTCCCAGCATTTT. The whole variable domain, filled in from reference TRBV28 and TRBJ1-5, reads DVKVTQSSRYLVKRTGEKVFLECVQDMDHENMFWYRQDPGLGLRLIYFSYDVKMKEKGDIPEGYSVSREKKERFSLILESASTNQTSMYLCASSLRGGVNSQHFGDGTRLSIL.

The chain uses TRBV3-1 (or the pseudogene TRBV3-2) and TRBJ1-3; a weak D match, TRBD1 (6 bases). CDR1 and CDR2 from the germline V gene are LGHDT and YNNKEL (reference sequence). This CDR3 has 15 amino acids. The ends were cut back, 0 bases at V and 6 bases at J, with 12 bases in the middle. The CDR3 reads CASSQDRGGSNTIYF. The CDR3 nucleotides read TGTGCCAGCAGCCAAGATAGGGGGGGCTCAAACACCATATATTTT.

J is TRBJ2-5 and V is TRBV3-1 (or the pseudogene TRBV3-2); D is perhaps TRBD2 (5 bases). The CDR3 is 15 residues long. V shed 4 bases and J shed 3 bases, with 15 bases lying between them. Germline values: CDR1 LGHDT, CDR2 YNNKEL (reference sequence). CDR3 DNA sequence: TGTGCCAGCAGCCCTTCGGGGAAGCGAGAAGAGACCCAGTACTTC. Translation gives CASSPSGKREETQYF.

This clone has just one count. The V and J genes are TRBV19 and TRBJ2-1; TRBD1 matches 10 bases. V shed 8 bases, J shed 6 bases, and the junction held 7 bases outside the gene matches. The germline CDR1 and CDR2 sequences are LNHDA and SQIVND (reference sequence). CDR3 length equals 14 residues. CDR3 DNA: TGTGCCAGTTGGGGACAGGGGAGCTCCAATGAGCAGTTCTTC. This codes for CASWGQGSSNEQFF.